These 14 T cell receptor beta chains were sequenced from one sample in a study of cytotoxic CD8 clonotypes in ibrutinib-treated CLL. TCRdb's table, derived via immunoSEQ multiplex PCR, lists solely in-frame clones and lacks some. The data contain 110,000 to 150,000 clones, about three quarters of them seen just once; the ten biggest clones take up about 5%. The sample was PBMCs, taken after 24 months of ibrutinib treatment. These receptors all stem from a human donor with chronic lymphocytic leukemia.

The chain carries TRBV7-2 and TRBJ2-7, with D possibly matching TRBD1 (6 bases). The V gene's germline CDR1 is SGHTA and CDR2 FQGNSA. Deletions cut 1 base from V and 3 bases from J, with 16 bases between. This CDR3 is 16 amino acids long. CDR3 amino acids: CASSLGVVTGHYEQYF. CDR3 nucleotide sequence: TGTGCCAGCAGCTTAGGGGTCGTGACGGGACACTACGAGCAGTACTTC.

V usage is TRBV4-3 and J usage is TRBJ1-5; D might be TRBD1 (5 bases). In germline, CDR1 is LGHNA, CDR2 YSLEER. The germline V and J ends were trimmed by 3 bases and 4 bases, with 13 bases remaining between them. This CDR3 comprises 15 residues. The CDR3 region has the DNA TGCGCCAGCAGCCAGACTCAGGAGGGGAATCAGCCCCAGCATTTT. Its translation: CASSQTQEGNQPQHF.

V is TRBV21-1 and J is TRBJ1-2; the DNA was not used to check the table's D call, TRBD1. TRBV21-1 is described as a pseudogene. CDR3 size: 10 residues. The CDR3 is CASNSPGYTF. The CDR3 bases are TGTGCCAGCAACAGTCCGGGCTACACCTTC.

The genes are TRBV7-9 and TRBJ2-3; D is possibly TRBD1 (7 bases). CDR3 length: 16 amino acids. Deletions cut 7 bases from V and 0 bases from J, with 17 bases between. Per germline, CDR1 SEHNR and CDR2 FQNEAQ (reference sequence). The CDR3 protein is CASTPSGGSSTDTQYF. For the CDR3, the DNA is TGTGCCAGCACCCCATCAGGGGGGTCTAGCACAGATACGCAGTATTTT.

The chain recombines TRBV6-6 with TRBJ2-7; D assignment may be TRBD1 or TRBD2 (6 bases each). The CDR3 extends over 14 amino acids. Germline CDR1 and CDR2: MNHNY and SVGAGI (reference sequence). Trimming pared 7 bases from V and 3 bases from J, leaving 16 bases between. The CDR3 loop is CASTWKGGGYEQYF. CDR3 sequence (DNA): TGTGCCAGCACCTGGAAGGGGGGAGGCTACGAGCAGTACTTC.

This clone was seen a handful of times. The chain has TRBV7-9 and TRBJ2-3; D may be TRBD1 (5 bases). Germline values: CDR1 SEHNR, CDR2 FQNEAQ (reference sequence). This CDR3 has 15 amino acids. Between the trimmed V and J ends, which lost 1 base and 7 bases, there was a span of 15 bases. CDR3 nucleotides: TGTGCCAGCAGCTTAGGTGGCCAGGGCAAGAATACGCAGTATTTT. Translating it yields CASSLGGQGKNTQYF. Full variable domain (missing parts from reference TRBV7-9 and TRBJ2-3): DTGVSQNPRHKITKRGQNVTFRCDPISEHNRLYWYRQTLGQGPEFLTYFQNEAQLEKSRLLSDRFSAERPKGSFSTLEIQRTEQGDSAMYLCASSLGGQGKNTQYFGPGTRLTVL.

The genes are TRBV7-2 and TRBJ2-3; D remains ambiguous. The V gene lost 1 base and the J gene lost 0 bases, with 8 bases spanning the gap. CDR3 length equals 15 residues. The V gene's germline CDR1 is SGHTA and CDR2 FQGNSA. CDR3 amino acids: CASSLVSRSTDTQYF. In DNA form, the CDR3 reads TGTGCCAGCAGCTTAGTGAGCCGAAGCACAGATACGCAGTATTTT.

This clone was seen a handful of times. The chain couples TRBV7-9 to TRBJ2-7; 7 positions agree with TRBD2. Germline V gene lookup returns CDR1 SEHNR and CDR2 FQNEAQ (reference sequence). V lost 0 bases to trimming and J lost 5 bases; unmatched junction nucleotides: 4. There are 14 residues in the CDR3. CDR3 sequence reads: CASSLAGRIDEQYF. CDR3 DNA sequence: TGTGCCAGCAGCTTAGCCGGGAGGATCGACGAGCAGTACTTC.

The genes are TRBV4-3 and TRBJ2-1; either TRBD1 or TRBD2 may supply D (6 bases each). The CDR3 runs 16 residues. The germline gives CDR1 LGHNA, CDR2 YSLEER. V lost 7 bases to trimming and J lost 0 bases, with 16 bases between them. The CDR3 coding sequence is TGCGCCAGCAACTTGGGGGGCCCCAGCTCCTACAATGAGCAGTTCTTC. This translates into CASNLGGPSSYNEQFF.

This clone occurred once. The chain combines TRBV7-3 with TRBJ2-5; TRBD2 matches at 13 bases. Germline lookup yields CDR1 SGHTA and CDR2 FQGTGA. CDR3 length: 15 residues. Unmatched junction bases numbered 4, after V lost 5 bases and J lost 4 bases. DNA for the CDR3: TGTGCCAGCAGCCTCGGACTAGCGGGGGTAGAGACCCAGTACTTC. It yields the protein CASSLGLAGVETQYF.

The chain uses TRBV27 and TRBJ1-6; TRBD1 matches 9 bases. Germline values: CDR1 MNHEY, CDR2 SMNVEV (reference sequence). The CDR3 has 15 residues. The V and J ends lost 3 bases and 7 bases, in that order; junction bases with no gene match: 4. CDR3 residues: CASSFGTGSNSPLHF. The CDR3 DNA reads TGTGCCAGCAGTTTTGGGACAGGGTCCAATTCACCCCTCCACTTT.

This clone showed up just a few times. The rearrangement uses TRBV6-4 and TRBJ2-1, with 7 bases lining up with TRBD2. Germline V lookup: CDR1 MRHNA, CDR2 SNTAGT. The CDR3 consists of 16 residues. The ends lost 2 bases at V and 5 bases at J; junction bases unmatched: 9. The CDR3 loop reads CASSDGAGRSHNEQFF. CDR3 DNA: TGTGCCAGCAGTGACGGGGCCGGGAGGTCCCACAATGAGCAGTTCTTC.

The chain carries TRBV7-9 and TRBJ1-2; D call uncertain. The CDR3 has 15 residues. Between the trimmed V and J ends, which lost 5 bases and 0 bases, there was a span of 13 bases. Per the germline V gene, CDR1 is SEHNR and CDR2 is FQNEAQ (reference sequence). CDR3 nucleotide sequence: TGTGCCAGCAGCCCCCCGGGCGCTACTAACTATGGCTACACCTTC. Its protein is CASSPPGATNYGYTF.

This clone was recorded only once. The DNA for the CDR3 is TGTGCCAGCAGCCCCCGGTTTGGCGTCATCAACTATGGCTACACCTTC. Protein product: CASSPRFGVINYGYTF. This chain uses TRBV7-2 with TRBJ1-2; no reliable D call. The CDR3 totals 16 residues. Germline lookup yields CDR1 SGHTA and CDR2 FQGNSA. The V end lost 5 bases, the J end lost 2 bases, and 18 bases lay between the germline ends.